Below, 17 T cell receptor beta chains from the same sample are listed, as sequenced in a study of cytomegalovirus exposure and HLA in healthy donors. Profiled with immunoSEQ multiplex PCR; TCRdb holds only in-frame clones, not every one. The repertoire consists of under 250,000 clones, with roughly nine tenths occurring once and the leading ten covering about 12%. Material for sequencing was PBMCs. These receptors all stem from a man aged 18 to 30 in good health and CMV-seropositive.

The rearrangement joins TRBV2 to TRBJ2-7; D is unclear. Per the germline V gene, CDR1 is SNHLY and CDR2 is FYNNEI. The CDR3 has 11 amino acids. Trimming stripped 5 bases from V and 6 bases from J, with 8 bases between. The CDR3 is CASSSYAEQYF. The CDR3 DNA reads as TGTGCCAGCAGTAGCTACGCCGAGCAGTACTTC.

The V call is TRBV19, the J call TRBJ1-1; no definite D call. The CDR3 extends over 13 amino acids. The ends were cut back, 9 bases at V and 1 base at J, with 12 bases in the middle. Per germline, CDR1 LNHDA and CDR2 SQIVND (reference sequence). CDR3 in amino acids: CASQDLENTEAFF. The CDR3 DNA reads TGTGCCAGCCAAGATTTAGAGAACACTGAAGCTTTCTTT.

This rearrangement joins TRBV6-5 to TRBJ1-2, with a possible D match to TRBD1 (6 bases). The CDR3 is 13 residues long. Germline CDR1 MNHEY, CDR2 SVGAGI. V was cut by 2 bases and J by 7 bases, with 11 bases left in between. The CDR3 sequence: CASSYGEGVGYTF. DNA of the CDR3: TGTGCCAGCAGTTACGGTGAGGGGGTTGGCTACACCTTC.

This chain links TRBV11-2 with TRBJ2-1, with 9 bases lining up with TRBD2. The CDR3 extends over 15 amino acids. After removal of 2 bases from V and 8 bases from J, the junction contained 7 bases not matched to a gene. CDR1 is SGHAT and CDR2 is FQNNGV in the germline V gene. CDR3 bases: TGTGCCAGCAGCTTACCCATAGCGGGAGACGATGAGCAGTTCTTC. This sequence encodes CASSLPIAGDDEQFF.

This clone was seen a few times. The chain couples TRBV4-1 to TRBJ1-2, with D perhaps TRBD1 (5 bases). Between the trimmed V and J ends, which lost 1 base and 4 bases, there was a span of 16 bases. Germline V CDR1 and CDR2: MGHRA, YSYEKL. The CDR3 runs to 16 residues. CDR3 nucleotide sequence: TGCGCCAGCAGCCAAGTTATCGGGGCGGCGGGCTATGGCTACACCTTC. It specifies CASSQVIGAAGYGYTF.

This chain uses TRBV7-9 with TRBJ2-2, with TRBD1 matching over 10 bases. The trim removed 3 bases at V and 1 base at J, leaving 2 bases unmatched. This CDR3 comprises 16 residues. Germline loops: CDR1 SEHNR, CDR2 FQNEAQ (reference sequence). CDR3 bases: TGTGCCAGCAGCTTCGGGACAGGGGTGAACACCGGGGAGCTGTTTTTT. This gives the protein CASSFGTGVNTGELFF.

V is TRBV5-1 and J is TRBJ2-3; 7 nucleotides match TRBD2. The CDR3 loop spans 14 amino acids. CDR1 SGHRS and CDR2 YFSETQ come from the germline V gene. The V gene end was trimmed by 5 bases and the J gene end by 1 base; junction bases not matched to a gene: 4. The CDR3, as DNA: TGCGCCAGCAGAGATACTAGCGGCACAGATACGCAGTATTTT. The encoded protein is CASRDTSGTDTQYF.

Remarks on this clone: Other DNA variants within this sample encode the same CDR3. The CDR3 DNA sequence: TGTGCCAGCAGACAGGGAGTGAGCACTGAAGCTTTCTTT. Encoded protein: CASRQGVSTEAFF. The chain employs TRBV2 and TRBJ1-1, with D perhaps matching TRBD1 (6 bases). The V end was cut by 6 bases, the J end by 4 bases, with 12 bases between. Germline V gene sequence: CDR1 SNHLY, CDR2 FYNNEI. This CDR3 spans 13 amino acids.

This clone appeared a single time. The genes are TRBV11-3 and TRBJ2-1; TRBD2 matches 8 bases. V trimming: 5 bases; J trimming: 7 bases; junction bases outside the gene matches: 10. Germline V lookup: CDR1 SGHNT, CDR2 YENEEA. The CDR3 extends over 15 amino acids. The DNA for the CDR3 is TGTGCCAGCAGCAGGGGTAGCGGGACCAAGAATGAGCAGTTCTTC. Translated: CASSRGSGTKNEQFF.

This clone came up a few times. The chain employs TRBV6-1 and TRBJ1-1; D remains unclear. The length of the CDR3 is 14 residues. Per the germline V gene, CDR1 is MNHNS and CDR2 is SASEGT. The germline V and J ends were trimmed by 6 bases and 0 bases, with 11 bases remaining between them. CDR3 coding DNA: TGTGCCAGCAGCGATCTGGGGATGAACACTGAAGCTTTCTTT. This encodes CASSDLGMNTEAFF.

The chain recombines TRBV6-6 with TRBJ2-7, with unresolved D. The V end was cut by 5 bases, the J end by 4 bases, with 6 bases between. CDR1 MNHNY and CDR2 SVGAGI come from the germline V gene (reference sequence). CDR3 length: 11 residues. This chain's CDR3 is CASSARYEQYF. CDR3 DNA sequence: TGTGCCAGCAGTGCGAGATACGAGCAGTACTTC.

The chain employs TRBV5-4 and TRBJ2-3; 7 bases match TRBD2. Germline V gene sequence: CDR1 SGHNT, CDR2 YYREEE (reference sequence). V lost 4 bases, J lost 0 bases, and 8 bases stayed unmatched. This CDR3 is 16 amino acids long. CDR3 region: CASSLAGDSSTDTQYF. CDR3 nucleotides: TGTGCCAGCAGCCTGGCGGGAGACTCTAGCACAGATACGCAGTATTTT.

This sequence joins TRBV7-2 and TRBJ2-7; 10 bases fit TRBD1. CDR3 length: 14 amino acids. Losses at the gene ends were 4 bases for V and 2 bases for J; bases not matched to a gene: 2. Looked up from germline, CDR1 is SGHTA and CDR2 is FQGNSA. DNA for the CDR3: TGTGCCAGCAGCTCAGGGACAGGGGCCTACGAGCAGTACTTC. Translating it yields CASSSGTGAYEQYF.

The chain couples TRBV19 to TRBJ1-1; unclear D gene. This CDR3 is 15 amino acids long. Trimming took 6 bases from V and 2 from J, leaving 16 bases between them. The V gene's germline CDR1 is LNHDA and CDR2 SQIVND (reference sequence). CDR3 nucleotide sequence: TGTGCCAGTAGCTTTGTAGGACGGATTAACACTGAAGCTTTCTTT. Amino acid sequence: CASSFVGRINTEAFF.

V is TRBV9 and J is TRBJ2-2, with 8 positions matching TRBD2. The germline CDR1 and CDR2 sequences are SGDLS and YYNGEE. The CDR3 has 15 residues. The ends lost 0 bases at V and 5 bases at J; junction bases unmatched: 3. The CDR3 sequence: CASSVVAGSTGELFF. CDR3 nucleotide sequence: TGTGCCAGCAGCGTAGTAGCGGGAAGTACCGGGGAGCTGTTTTTT.

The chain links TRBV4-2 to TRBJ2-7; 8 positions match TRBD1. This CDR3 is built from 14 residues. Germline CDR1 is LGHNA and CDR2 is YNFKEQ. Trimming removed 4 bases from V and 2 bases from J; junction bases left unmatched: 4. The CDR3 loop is CASSLDRGPYEQYF. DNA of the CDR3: TGTGCCAGCAGCCTAGACAGGGGCCCCTACGAGCAGTACTTC.

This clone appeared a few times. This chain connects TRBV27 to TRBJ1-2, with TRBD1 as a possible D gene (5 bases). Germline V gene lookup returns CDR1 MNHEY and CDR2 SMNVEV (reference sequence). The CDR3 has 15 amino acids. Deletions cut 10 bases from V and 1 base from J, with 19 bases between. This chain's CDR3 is CATNSGDGLNYGYTF. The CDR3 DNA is TGTGCCACCAACTCCGGGGACGGACTTAACTATGGCTACACCTTC.